This T cell receptor beta chain was captured by sequencing in a study of Ad26.COV2.S vaccination and SARS-CoV-2 variants. Whole-study context: In the study, Ad26.COV2.S was injected intramuscularly once, or twice 56 days apart.

The treatment here: roughly 18 received Ad26.COV2.S at low or high dose, single or two shots; five or six received placebo; per-sample allocation not given. The samples date from day 63 after the first vaccine or placebo injection. An adult aged 18-55 years in Boston served as the donor. The protocol was immunoSEQ multiplex PCR, while the TCRdb copy is restricted to in-frame clones and leaves out a portion. The data show 400,000 to 450,000 clones, with approximately 90% seen just once and under 2% held by the top ten. The sequencing here drew on peripheral blood, taken in a trial of Ad26.COV2.S vaccine versus placebo. The source of this sequence is a person aged 18-60 years who received the Ad26.COV2.S COVID-19 vaccine or a placebo.

CDR3 in amino acids: CASSVGTGAAYGYTF. CDR3 sequence (DNA): TGTGCCAGCAGCGTGGGGACAGGGGCAGCTTATGGCTACACCTTC. The genes are TRBV6-5 and TRBJ1-2, with TRBD1 matching 10 bases. Germline assignment: CDR1 MNHEY and CDR2 SVGAGI. CDR3 size: 15 residues. Germline trimming cut 6 bases from V and 5 bases from J; bases unmatched to any gene: 9.